The rows below give T cell receptor beta chains drawn from one sample of a study of CD4 T cells in relation to SARS-CoV-2 and coronaviruses. Antigens of these TCRs are unknown. Using immunoSEQ multiplex PCR, the repertoire was profiled, and TCRdb retains in-frame clones only, with some absent. The sample lists around 26,000 clones; 70% to 80% were seen once. The source material was CD4+ T cells from PBMCs, cultured in vitro. Receptors originate from a human donor in good health. CDR3s include the opening cysteine and the closing phenylalanine or tryptophan. The D gene is left open where the match is weak. A row's size may be missing; if present it is once, few, many or a size class.

TRBJ2-1 | 16 | TRBD2 | TRBV5-5 | once | TGTGCCAGCAGCTCGACTAGCGGGCCGCGCTACAATGAGCAGTTCTTC | CASSSTSGPRYNEQFF
TRBJ2-7 | 15 | TRBD1 | TRBV7-6 | once | TGTGCCAGCAGCCCAGGGGACAGGGTGGCCTACGAGCAGTACTTC | CASSPGDRVAYEQYF
TRBJ2-7 | 16 | TRBD2 | TRBV6-2/TRBV6-3 | NA | TGTGCCAGCAGCCCTGCGGGAGGGCCAGGGCCCTACGAGCAGTACTTC | CASSPAGGPGPYEQYF
TRBJ1-4 | 13 | NA | TRBV2 | NA | TGTGCCAGCCTACGTGCAACTAATGAAAAACTGTTTTTT | CASLRATNEKLFF
TRBJ2-3 | 14 | NA | TRBV9 | NA | TGTGCCAGCAGCGTAGGACAGAATCCAGATACGCAGTATTTT | CASSVGQNPDTQYF
TRBJ2-4 | 14 | NA | TRBV2 | NA | TGTGCCAGCAGTAATCCTCTAGCCAAAAACATTCAGTACTTC | CASSNPLAKNIQYF
TRBJ2-3 | 15 | NA | TRBV2 | NA | TGTGCCAGCAAGGCGTCCGGGCAAAACACAGATACGCAGTATTTT | CASKASGQNTDTQYF
TRBJ2-3 | 15 | TRBD2 | TRBV20-1 | NA | TGCAGTGCTAGTCCCACTAGCGGATACACAGATACGCAGTATTTT | CSASPTSGYTDTQYF
TRBJ2-5 | 17 | NA | TRBV18 | NA | TGTGCCAGCTCACCACGGAGGGGAACAACCTCTCAAGAGACCCAGTACTTC | CASSPRRGTTSQETQYF
TRBJ1-6 | 17 | NA | TRBV21-1 | few | TGTGCCAGCAGCCCCGATGACAGTGACCTAACTAATTCACCCCTCCACTTT | CASSPDDSDLTNSPLHF
TRBJ1-1 | 14 | NA | TRBV19 | NA | TGTGCCAGTACCCCCCGAACAGGCGACACTGAAGCTTTCTTT | CASTPRTGDTEAFF
TRBJ1-2 | 15 | NA | TRBV6-5 | NA | TGTGCCAGCAGTTACGCCGGCAGGGTACATTCTGGCTACACCTTC | CASSYAGRVHSGYTF
TRBJ2-5 | 13 | NA | TRBV2 | NA | TGTGCCAGCAATGGGGGCATCCAAGAGACCCAGTACTTC | CASNGGIQETQYF
TRBJ1-1 | 14 | NA | TRBV6-2/TRBV6-3 | NA | TGTGCCAGCAGTCGCGCGGGGATGAACACTGAAGCTTTCTTT | CASSRAGMNTEAFF
TRBJ1-1 | 13 | TRBD1 | TRBV6-5 | NA | TGTGCCAGCAGTTACCCAGGGGGGGCTGAAGCTTTCTTT | CASSYPGGAEAFF
TRBJ2-1 | 15 | TRBD2 | TRBV4-1 | NA | TGCGCCAGCAGCCAAATCGGACTAGCGGGAGATGAGCAGTTCTTC | CASSQIGLAGDEQFF
TRBJ2-7 | 15 | NA | TRBV7-9 | NA | TGTGCCAGCAGCTTAGGTTCCCAGGGGACACGCGAGCAGTACTTC | CASSLGSQGTREQYF